These T cell receptor beta chains were read from a single sample in a study of regulatory T cells. Only in-frame clones appear in the TCRdb table, and some are missing; sequencing was by immunoSEQ multiplex PCR. In the table there are about 34,000 clones, 93% of which are singletons. The sequencing input was conventional CD4+ T cells sorted from blood. All receptors derive from a child aged 2 to 15 with CD3G deficiency. Each CDR3 is given with its conserved first and last residue. A D gene is named only where the DNA matches it firmly. Clone size appears in some rows only: once, few, many, or a class for an expanded clone.

j_gene	abundance	v_gene	d_gene	CDR3aa	CDR3nt
TRBJ2-1	-	TRBV6-1	TRBD2	CASSGGLAGVGEQFF	TGTGCCAGCAGTGGGGGACTAGCGGGAGTCGGTGAGCAGTTCTTC
TRBJ2-7	-	TRBV11-2	-	CASSLESGLGEQYF	TGTGCCAGCAGCTTAGAGTCTGGGTTGGGCGAGCAGTACTTC
TRBJ2-7	-	TRBV5-1	-	CASSLEAGGYEQYF	TGCGCCAGCAGCTTGGAGGCTGGGGGCTACGAGCAGTACTTC
TRBJ2-5	-	TRBV5-1	TRBD2	CASSSGLAGTETQYF	TGCGCCAGCAGTTCCGGACTAGCGGGAACTGAGACCCAGTACTTC
TRBJ2-7	-	TRBV25-1	TRBD2	CASSGSGVSYGQYF	TGTGCCAGCAGTGGTAGCGGGGTTTCCTACGGGCAGTACTTC
TRBJ2-7	-	TRBV30	-	CAWVAGRREFNEQYF	TGTGCCTGGGTGGCGGGTCGGCGAGAGTTTAACGAGCAGTACTTC
TRBJ2-7	-	TRBV28	-	CASSKGPTYEQYF	TGTGCCAGCAGTAAGGGTCCTACCTACGAGCAGTACTTC
TRBJ1-1	-	TRBV9	-	CASSVGPGNTEAFF	TGTGCCAGCAGCGTAGGGCCGGGGAACACTGAAGCTTTCTTT
TRBJ1-2	-	TRBV10-3	-	CAITGTHYGYTF	TGTGCCATCACCGGGACTCATTATGGCTACACCTTC
TRBJ1-4	-	TRBV5-1	-	CASSFTGSEKLFF	TGCGCCAGCAGCTTTACAGGGTCGGAAAAACTGTTTTTT
TRBJ2-7	-	TRBV28	TRBD2	CASSPGGRNYEQYF	TGTGCCAGCAGTCCGGGGGGGCGGAACTACGAGCAGTACTTC
TRBJ2-1	-	TRBV7-9	-	CASSPDRLLLGNEQFF	TGTGCCAGCAGCCCGGATCGACTCCTGTTGGGGAATGAGCAGTTCTTC
TRBJ2-3	-	TRBV28	TRBD2	CASSGRTSPDTQYF	TGTGCCAGCAGTGGCCGGACTAGCCCAGATACGCAGTATTTT
TRBJ2-5	once	TRBV28	TRBD2	CASSPVGAGGETQYF	TGTGCCAGCAGCCCCGTGGGAGCGGGAGGGGAGACCCAGTACTTC
TRBJ1-1	-	TRBV7-6	TRBD1	CASSLETGGEAFF	TGTGCCAGCAGCTTAGAGACAGGGGGCGAAGCTTTCTTT